This entry features one T cell receptor (beta chain) sequence. What it binds is unknown. Germline is not matched at one junction end, which may reflect a read error. The source of the sample is a study of CD8 T cells in ankylosing spondylitis. CDR1 and CDR2 (germline): SGHNT, YENEEA. The CDR3 has 14 residues. MiXCR was run by TCRdb on the 5' RACE reads, yielding one entry per CDR3 protein. This table has around 160,000 distinct CDR3 sequences, 11% appearing once. Study outcomes and limitations: Relatively rare in peripheral blood, disease-linked clones were also CD8+. The authors reported significant enrichment of disease-linked clones in matched ankylosing spondylitis synovial fluid. For ankylosing spondylitis blood, a TCR beta motif of under 10 highly homologous variants appeared characteristic. Several of the motif variants were reported before in synovial fluid and blood from reactive arthritis.

The source material was blood, either unsorted or a sorted T cell fraction (not recorded which). The rearrangement joins TRBV11-3 to TRBJ2-4; 7 nucleotides agree with TRBD1. This sequence originates from a male donor with ankylosing spondylitis or in good health (not recorded which). The CDR3 coding sequence is TGTGCCAGCAGCCGCGAATCATTACCGGGACAGCTGAAATTC. It specifies CASSRESLPGQLKF. The full variable domain, in which reference TRBV11-3 and TRBJ2-4 provide the parts outside the CDR3, is EAGVVQSPRYKIIEKKQPVAFWCNPISGHNTLYWYLQNLGQGPELLIRYENEEAVDDSQLPKDRFSAERLKGVDSTLKIQPAELGDSAVYLCASSRESLPGQLKFGAGTRLSVL.